This TCR beta chain stems from a study of preoperative IRX-2 immunotherapy in early breast cancer. Measured with immunoSEQ multiplex PCR; TCRdb has only the in-frame clones, and not every one. The sample carries about 98,000 clones, roughly 85% recorded once. The treatment: preoperative locoregional IRX-2 cytokine immunotherapy. Samples came from a phase Ib trial of preoperative locoregional IRX-2 cytokine immunotherapy. There are 16 residues in the CDR3. The V gene lost 6 bases and the J gene lost 4 bases, with 19 bases spanning the gap. The chain uses TRBV23-1 and TRBJ2-1; D not certain. Being an ORF, TRBV23-1 has a function that is uncertain. This receptor was taken from a human donor with breast cancer. The sample consisted of tumor tissue, taken after IRX-2 immunotherapy. CDR3 in DNA: TGCGCCAGCAGCCAAGACCCCGGTAAACCTTACAATGAGCAGTTCTTC. The encoded protein is CASSQDPGKPYNEQFF.